The 3 T cell receptor beta chains given below trace back to one sample, sequenced in a study of blood T cell repertoires in COVID-19. Profiling relied on immunoSEQ multiplex PCR, and the TCRdb table lists in-frame clones only, not all of them. The data hold about 220,000 clones, with around 82% observed a single time. The sample consisted of peripheral blood. The receptors originated from a human donor in a cohort sampled during active COVID-19.

J is TRBJ2-5 and V is TRBV19; D is ambiguous. Germline V gene data show CDR1 as LNHDA and CDR2 as SQIVND (reference sequence). The V gene lost 3 bases and the J gene lost 3 bases, with 8 bases spanning the gap. The CDR3 is 13 residues long. The CDR3 is CASSISPEETQYF. The CDR3 coding sequence is TGTGCCAGTAGTATTTCCCCGGAAGAGACCCAGTACTTC.

CDR3 sequence reads: CASRSGGASYEQYF. The CDR3 DNA reads TGTGCCAGCAGGAGCGGGGGGGCCTCCTACGAGCAGTACTTC. The chain has TRBV2 and TRBJ2-7; 10 bases fit TRBD2. CDR3 size: 14 residues. J was trimmed by 0 bases and V by 6 bases; bases with no gene match: 2. Germline V gene sequence: CDR1 SNHLY, CDR2 FYNNEI.

The chain carries TRBV6-5 and TRBJ1-6; D may be TRBD1 (6 bases). Germline lookup yields CDR1 MNHEY and CDR2 SVGAGI. This CDR3 is built from 15 residues. V was pared by 7 bases and J by 9 bases, with 19 bases between. This chain's CDR3 is CASTPGEGGVSPLHF. DNA for the CDR3: TGTGCCAGCACCCCTGGGGAGGGGGGTGTTTCACCCCTCCACTTT.